The text below deals with one T cell receptor (beta chain). Its antigen is as yet unknown. The record originates from a study of OX40 agonist ivuxolimab in advanced cancers. Background on the study: The eligibility criteria allowed prior anti-PD-1, anti-PD-L1 or anti-CTLA-4 therapy, and approximately 38% had some.

Germline V gene lookup returns CDR1 SQVTM and CDR2 ANQGSEA. Between the trimmed V and J ends, which lost 7 bases and 2 bases, there was a span of 8 bases. The CDR3 covers 12 residues. Data came from immunoSEQ multiplex PCR; TCRdb stores just in-frame clones and leaves some out. Here the sample spans some 42,000 clones, around 89% being singletons. Broader study findings: Dose levels from 0.1 to 3.0 mg/kg saw CD4+ and CD8+ blood T cells expand clonally by week 6. Not determined was the antigen specificity of the expanded peripheral T cells.

The source of this sequence is an adult with an advanced solid tumor such as melanoma, head and neck, liver or kidney cancer. The sample consisted of CD4+ or CD8+ T cells sorted from blood, taken in a trial of the OX40 agonist ivuxolimab. The chain employs TRBV29-1 and TRBJ1-4; no clear D gene. The CDR3 loop reads CSAARTNEKLFF. Written as DNA, the CDR3 is TGCAGCGCCGCAAGGACTAATGAAAAACTGTTTTTT.